The 26 T cell receptor beta chains below come from one sample, sequenced in a study of cytomegalovirus exposure and HLA in healthy donors. A multiplex PCR was run with 60 Vbeta primers and 13 Jbeta primers. Here immunoSEQ multiplex PCR was the method, and the copy in TCRdb shows in-frame clones only, minus some. The sample has 85,000 to 130,000 clones, 70% to 80% seen once. Sequencing input: PBMCs. The receptor set was obtained from a man aged 55 to 69 in good health and CMV-seronegative.

This chain joins TRBV15 and TRBJ2-3; possibly TRBD2 for D (7 bases). Per germline, CDR1 LNHNV and CDR2 YYDKDF (reference sequence). The ends were cut back, 5 bases at V and 1 base at J, with 19 bases in the middle. CDR3 length: 17 residues. The CDR3 here is CATSEGGTSWGTDTQYF. The DNA of the CDR3 is TGTGCCACCAGCGAGGGGGGGACTTCTTGGGGCACAGATACGCAGTATTTT.

This clone appeared a single time. The chain carries TRBV5-1 and TRBJ2-1; a weak D match, TRBD1 (5 bases). Deletions cut 0 bases from V and 5 bases from J, with 9 bases between. CDR1 and CDR2 from the germline V gene are SGHRS and YFSETQ. The CDR3 consists of 14 residues. The CDR3 region has the DNA TGCGCCAGCAGCTTGGGGGGCGCCCACAATGAGCAGTTCTTC. Protein: CASSLGGAHNEQFF.

V usage is TRBV4-1 and J usage is TRBJ1-4; TRBD1 is a possible D gene (5 bases). V lost 4 bases, J lost 8 bases, and 14 bases lay in between. The CDR3 is made up of 14 amino acids. Germline CDR1 is MGHRA and CDR2 is YSYEKL. The CDR3 DNA sequence: TGCGCCAGCAGCCCTTCGGGGACTCGAGAAAAACTGTTTTTT. Translating it yields CASSPSGTREKLFF.

There are a few counts of this clone. The rearrangement links TRBV2 to TRBJ2-1; D is uncertain. The CDR3 consists of 12 residues. V gave up 3 bases and J gave up 7 bases, with 7 bases separating them. Germline assignment: CDR1 SNHLY and CDR2 FYNNEI. CDR3 nucleotides: TGTGCCAGCAGTGATGCGGCGAATGAGCAGTTCTTC. Protein product: CASSDAANEQFF.

This rearrangement joins TRBV18 to TRBJ2-7, with 10 bases that match TRBD1. V dropped 5 bases and J dropped 4; count of bases not matched to a gene: 8. This CDR3 is built from 15 residues. Germline V lookup: CDR1 KGHSH, CDR2 LQKENI. The CDR3 protein is CASSRTGTGVYEQYF. CDR3 nucleotide sequence: TGTGCCAGCTCAAGAACCGGGACAGGGGTGTACGAGCAGTACTTC.

The CDR3 protein is CASSEAGTGGLDEQFF. CDR3 bases: TGTGCCAGCAGTGAAGCCGGGACAGGGGGCCTCGATGAGCAGTTCTTC. This rearrangement joins TRBV6-4 to TRBJ2-1, with 12 bases that match TRBD1. Germline loops: CDR1 MRHNA, CDR2 SNTAGT. The V segment lost 3 bases and the J segment 8 bases; nucleotides outside the gene matches: 8. The CDR3 runs to 16 residues.

This clone was seen only a few times. The J gene is TRBJ1-2, the V gene TRBV14; D gene uncertain. The CDR3 has 14 amino acids. Germline CDR1 is SGHDN and CDR2 is FVKESK. V was shortened by 0 bases and J by 1 base, with 6 bases between the two germline ends. The CDR3 DNA is TGTGCCAGCAGCCAAGAGAGCCTTAACTATGGCTACACCTTC. Amino acids: CASSQESLNYGYTF. The full variable domain, its missing parts supplied by reference TRBV14 and TRBJ1-2, is EAGVTQFPSHSVIEKGQTVTLRCDPISGHDNLYWYRRVMGKEIKFLLHFVKESKQDESGMPNNRFLAERTGGTYSTLKVQPAELEDSGVYFCASSQESLNYGYTFGSGTRLTVV.

The chain joins TRBV7-3 to TRBJ1-1, with D uncertain. V lost 5 bases and J 3 bases, leaving 10 bases between the germline ends. Germline V gives CDR1 SGHTA, CDR2 FQGTGA. The CDR3 runs 13 residues. In DNA, the CDR3 is TGTGCCAGCAGCCTGAGGGTGGACACTGAAGCTTTCTTT. This encodes CASSLRVDTEAFF.

This chain connects TRBV2 to TRBJ1-5, with no clear D. Germline V gene lookup returns CDR1 SNHLY and CDR2 FYNNEI. V lost 2 bases and J lost 6, with 14 bases in between. This CDR3 contains 15 residues. The CDR3 nucleotides read TGTGCCAGCAGTGAAAGTAGCTCGAACCTTCAGCCCCAGCATTTT. Translating it yields CASSESSSNLQPQHF.

This clone was detected only a few times. The CDR3: CASSYLQSMNTEAFF. CDR3 in DNA: TGTGCCAGCAGTTACTTACAGAGCATGAACACTGAAGCTTTCTTT. The chain carries TRBV6-5 and TRBJ1-1; D remains unclear. The CDR3 spans 15 residues. Germline CDR1 MNHEY, CDR2 SVGAGI. The V end lost 1 base, the J end lost 0 bases, and 9 bases lay between the germline ends.

The genes are TRBV27 and TRBJ1-6; 9 bases agree with TRBD1. CDR1 and CDR2 from the germline V gene are MNHEY and SMNVEV (reference sequence). J gave up 5 bases and V 5 bases, and 4 bases lay outside the gene matches. The CDR3 totals 15 residues. CDR3 nucleotides: TGTGCCAGCAGTCCACGACAGGGGGATAATTCACCCCTCCACTTT. Translation: CASSPRQGDNSPLHF.

In nucleotides, the CDR3 is TGCAGCGTGAGGGCAGGGGCTTATAATGAGCAGTTCTTC. Protein: CSVRAGAYNEQFF. The V gene is TRBV29-1, the J gene TRBJ2-1, with TRBD1 as a possible D gene (6 bases). The germline V gene has CDR1 SQVTM and CDR2 ANQGSEA. CDR3 length: 13 amino acids. Trimming shortened V by 6 bases and J by 7 bases, and 16 bases separated the two germline ends.

CDR3 in DNA: TGCGCCAGCAGCTCGGCCATGACAGTAAACACTGAAGCTTTCTTT. Translated, it gives CASSSAMTVNTEAFF. The V gene is TRBV5-1, the J gene TRBJ1-1; the D gene is possibly TRBD1 (5 bases). Germline loops: CDR1 SGHRS, CDR2 YFSETQ. CDR3 length equals 15 residues. Trimming pared 3 bases from V and 2 bases from J, leaving 14 bases between.

The gene calls are TRBV5-1 and TRBJ1-6; TRBD1 matches 10 bases. V was pared by 0 bases and J by 10 bases, with 10 bases of the junction left unmatched. This CDR3 is built from 17 residues. The germline V gene has CDR1 SGHRS and CDR2 YFSETQ. This chain's CDR3 is CASSLGQGAAFSSPLHF. CDR3 nucleotides: TGCGCCAGCAGCTTGGGACAGGGGGCGGCTTTTTCGTCACCCCTCCACTTT.

The rearrangement links TRBV12-5 to TRBJ2-5; 9 bases are a match to TRBD1. Trimming took 7 bases from V and 5 from J; bases not matched to a gene: 17. The CDR3 loop spans 17 amino acids. Per germline, CDR1 LGHNT and CDR2 FRNRAP. CDR3 coding DNA: TGTGCTAGTGATAAAAGGGAGCCGGGACAGGGTTTTGAGACCCAGTACTTC. Protein: CASDKREPGQGFETQYF.

The chain combines TRBV15 with TRBJ2-7; 7 bases line up with TRBD2. The V gene's germline CDR1 is LNHNV and CDR2 YYDKDF (reference sequence). The CDR3 length is 15 residues. Trimming at V came to 3 bases and at J to 3 bases, leaving 8 bases not matched to a gene. The CDR3 DNA follows: TGTGCCACCAGCAGGGGGAGGGGAGGCGGCTACGAGCAGTACGTC. Translating gives CATSRGRGGGYEQYV.

The chain combines TRBV7-2 with TRBJ2-7, with TRBD1 identical over 10 bases. J was trimmed by 4 bases and V by 5 bases; bases with no gene match: 2. The CDR3 has 13 amino acids. Germline V gene data show CDR1 as SGHTA and CDR2 as FQGNSA. CDR3 nucleotides: TGTGCCAGCAGCACGGGACAGGGGTACGAGCAGTACGTC. As protein: CASSTGQGYEQYV.

The chain is built from TRBV5-8 and TRBJ1-5; D gene ambiguous. This CDR3 is 15 amino acids long. Germline V CDR1 and CDR2: SGHTS, YDEGEE. Between the trimmed V and J ends, which lost 4 bases and 5 bases, there was a span of 16 bases. CDR3 DNA sequence: TGTGCCAGCAGCCGCATCCCAGGTCAGGATCAGCCCCAGCATTTT. Protein product: CASSRIPGQDQPQHF.

J is TRBJ2-1 and V is TRBV5-1, with 8 bases matching TRBD2. The germline gives CDR1 SGHRS, CDR2 YFSETQ. The ends lost 2 bases at V and 7 bases at J; junction bases unmatched: 2. This CDR3 region has 13 residues. The CDR3 DNA sequence: TGCGCCAGCAGCTTAAGCGGGGGTAATGAGCAGTTCTTC. Amino acids: CASSLSGGNEQFF.

The rearrangement joins TRBV18 to TRBJ1-4; the D gene is possibly TRBD1 (5 bases). The CDR3 spans 17 residues. Deletions cut 3 bases from V and 4 bases from J, with 18 bases between. Per the germline V gene, CDR1 is KGHSH and CDR2 is LQKENI. The DNA for the CDR3 is TGTGCCAGCTCACCTAACGTCGACAGTCTTATTAATGAAAAACTGTTTTTT. This gives the protein CASSPNVDSLINEKLFF.

The V gene is TRBV4-3, the J gene TRBJ2-3; TRBD2 aligns across 15 bases. V shed 0 bases and J 5 bases; nucleotides not matched to a gene: 9. This CDR3 spans 19 amino acids. Germline V gene lookup returns CDR1 LGHNA and CDR2 YSLEER. CDR3 amino acids: CASSQDSLGLAGGRDTQYF. In DNA form, the CDR3 reads TGCGCCAGCAGCCAAGATTCCCTGGGACTAGCGGGGGGCAGAGATACGCAGTATTTT.

The V and J genes are TRBV4-3 and TRBJ1-2; tentative D call: TRBD1 (6 bases). The V end lost 1 base, the J end lost 8 bases, and 14 bases lay between the germline ends. CDR1 and CDR2 (germline): LGHNA, YSLEER. The CDR3 has 14 residues. CDR3: CASSQVPDRRGYTF. The CDR3, as DNA: TGCGCCAGCAGCCAAGTCCCAGACAGGAGAGGCTACACCTTC.

DNA of the CDR3: TGCGCCAGCAGCTTGGAGGGCGGGGGTTCCTACAATGAGCAGTTCTTC. This translates into CASSLEGGGSYNEQFF. The chain uses TRBV5-1 and TRBJ2-1; 7 bases agree with TRBD2. CDR1 is SGHRS, CDR2 YFSETQ, per germline. This CDR3 has 16 amino acids. Trimming took 0 bases from V and 1 from J; bases not matched to a gene: 4.

This chain uses TRBV7-9 with TRBJ1-4; 9 bases align to TRBD1. CDR3 length: 15 residues. V shed 5 bases and J 5 bases; nucleotides not matched to a gene: 6. Looked up from germline, CDR1 is SEHNR and CDR2 is FQNEAQ (reference sequence). The CDR3 bases are TGTGCCAGCAGCACCTACAGGGGGCAGAATGAAAAACTGTTTTTT. This codes for CASSTYRGQNEKLFF.

V gene TRBV30 combines with J gene TRBJ2-5; 9 positions match TRBD1. V shed 5 bases and J 1 base; nucleotides not matched to a gene: 5. This CDR3 has 14 residues. CDR1 and CDR2 from the germline V gene are GTSNPN and SVGIG (reference sequence). CDR3 loop: CAWATGGSQETQYF. CDR3 sequence (DNA): TGTGCCTGGGCGACAGGGGGGTCCCAAGAGACCCAGTACTTC.

The chain recombines TRBV9 with TRBJ2-1, with a tentative D call TRBD1 (7 bases). The CDR3 has 16 residues. Germline V CDR1 and CDR2: SGDLS, YYNGEE. V gave up 4 bases and J gave up 10 bases, with 24 bases separating them. The CDR3 region has the DNA TGTGCCAGCAGCCCCCTGGGAGGACAGGTCGGGTTAGAGCAGTTCTTC. Its translation is CASSPLGGQVGLEQFF.